This entry describes one T cell receptor (beta chain). Its target is not known. As every portion of the isolated RNA was reverse transcribed, the sequencing read expressed TCRB transcripts. Only in-frame clones appear in the TCRdb table, and some are missing; sequencing was by immunoSEQ multiplex PCR. The sample consists of about 370,000 clones, 8% to 10% of them appearing once. By way of CD45RO/CCR7/CD25/CD127/CD95/CD27, the CD4+ regulatory, stem cell-like memory, central memory and naive cells were sorted. The sample originates from a study of beta chain features in type 1 diabetes. Broader study findings: Within each of all four CD4+ subsets, Type 1 diabetes patients had TCRB CDR3s that were moderately but significantly shorter. Type 1 diabetes patients had VDJ junctions that carried fewer insertions and more deletions. Cells that show high TCR expression could be over-represented by cDNA sequencing. Shorter templates may be favored by PCR, equally so in patients and controls.

Trimming pared 4 bases from V and 3 bases from J, leaving 10 bases between. The CDR3 has 13 amino acids. Germline CDR1 is MNHEY and CDR2 is SMNVEV (reference sequence). J is TRBJ2-7 and V is TRBV27; D is possibly TRBD2 (5 bases). Sequencing input: central memory CD4+ T cells from blood. This receptor was obtained from a man aged 25 to 45 with type 1 diabetes. CDR3: CASSSGLSYEQYF. The CDR3, as DNA: TGTGCCAGCAGTTCCGGACTCAGCTACGAGCAGTACTTC.